These 5 T cell receptor beta chains were sequenced from one sample in a study of response to subunit inactivated influenza vaccine. Each CDR3 protein is one row after TCRdb ran MiXCR on the RT-PCR reads. This sample has hundreds of thousands of distinct CDR3 sequences, with roughly 12% found just once. Sequenced here: PBMCs from blood, sampled on the day of vaccination. These receptors were obtained from a man aged 50 to 59 who received an inactivated influenza vaccine.

This clonotype came up a few times. The V gene is TRBV14, the J gene TRBJ2-1; D assignment may be TRBD1 or TRBD2 (5 bases each). CDR1 SGHDN and CDR2 FVKESK come from the germline V gene. This CDR3 contains 16 residues. V lost 3 bases and J lost 5, with 17 bases in between. The CDR3 DNA is TGTGCCAGCAGCCACCAGTTCCGAGGGGCCCACAATGAGCAGTTCTTC. Translation gives CASSHQFRGAHNEQFF.

This clonotype was detected only a few times. The chain employs TRBV28 and TRBJ1-1, with D maybe TRBD1 (5 bases). The CDR3 contains 13 residues. Germline-derived CDR1 and CDR2 are MDHEN and SYDVKM. Trimming shortened V by 5 bases and J by 3 bases, and 10 bases separated the two germline ends. The CDR3 sequence: CASSRDFDTEAFF. The DNA for the CDR3 is TGTGCCAGCAGTAGGGACTTCGACACTGAAGCTTTCTTT. Filled out from reference TRBV28 and TRBJ1-1, the complete variable domain reads DVKVTQSSRYLVKRTGEKVFLECVQDMDHENMFWYRQDPGLGLRLIYFSYDVKMKEKGDIPEGYSVSREKKERFSLILESASTNQTSMYLCASSRDFDTEAFFGQGTRLTVV.

Many counts were recorded for this clonotype. The chain carries TRBV20-1 and TRBJ1-2; tentative D call: TRBD1 (6 bases). Trimming left V 6 bases short and J 8 bases short, with 13 bases between. The CDR3 loop spans 11 amino acids. Germline V CDR1 and CDR2: DFQATT, SNEGSKA (reference sequence). Written as DNA, the CDR3 is TGCAGTGCCTCGGAGGGGGGAGGCTACACCTTC. This gives the protein CSASEGGGYTF.

This clonotype has just a few counts. The chain employs TRBV6-2 or TRBV6-3 and TRBJ2-3, with TRBD2 identical over 7 bases. The CDR3 length is 14 residues. Germline CDR1 MNHEY, CDR2 SVGEGT. CDR3 DNA sequence: TGTGCTATCGGGCGGGAGCTCGGAACAGATACGCAGTATTTT. Its translation: CAIGRELGTDTQYF.

This clonotype appeared a few times. The V gene is TRBV20-1, the J gene TRBJ2-1; 7 positions match TRBD2. The CDR3 loop spans 12 amino acids. Germline V gene lookup returns CDR1 DFQATT and CDR2 SNEGSKA (reference sequence). CDR3 bases: TGCAGGGCAGAGCGGGATCTGAATGAGCAGTTCTTC. This codes for CRAERDLNEQFF.